This T cell receptor (beta chain) is from a study of cytomegalovirus exposure and HLA in healthy donors. PCR primers comprised 60 Vbeta and 13 Jbeta primers. Some clones are missing from TCRdb's copy, which holds only in-frame ones; the method was immunoSEQ multiplex PCR. The sample consists of about 170,000 clones, about four fifths of them appearing once. CDR3 size: 16 residues. Trimming removed 6 bases from V and 0 bases from J; junction bases left unmatched: 2. Germline CDR1 is SNHLY and CDR2 is FYNNEI. The sample comprised PBMCs. The receptor was isolated from a male donor in good health and CMV-seronegative. This sequence joins TRBV2 and TRBJ2-1, with TRBD2 matching 13 bases. CDR3 DNA: TGTGCCAGCAGCCGGACTAGCGGGGGCTCCTACAATGAGCAGTTCTTC. Protein sequence: CASSRTSGGSYNEQFF.